This is a list of T cell receptor beta chains from one sample in a study of cytomegalovirus exposure and HLA in healthy donors. The assay was immunoSEQ multiplex PCR, and TCRdb's table has in-frame clones only and misses some. Recorded here are 120,000 to 150,000 clones; the top ten clones represent about 2%. Sequences were obtained from PBMCs. All receptors derive from a woman under 30 in good health and CMV-seronegative. The CDR3 runs from the conserved cysteine through the conserved F or W. D genes are given only for firm matches.

D: .
V: TRBV6-5
J: TRBJ1-1
DNA: TGTGCCAGCAGACGGGGGGCGAACACTGAAGCTTTCTTT
CDR3: CASRRGANTEAFF

D: .
V: TRBV6-4
J: TRBJ2-1
DNA: TGTGCCAGCAGCTCTCAGGCCTACAATGAGCAGTTCTTC
CDR3: CASSSQAYNEQFF

D: TRBD2
V: TRBV7-7
J: TRBJ2-3
DNA: TGTGCTAGCAGCTTAGGAGCGGGACCTCTCACAGATACGCAGTATTTT
CDR3: CASSLGAGPLTDTQYF

D: TRBD1
V: TRBV14
J: TRBJ1-3
DNA: TGTGCCAGCAGCCTCCGGGACAGGAGGCTCGGGAGCTCTGGAAACACCATATATTTT
CDR3: CASSLRDRRLGSSGNTIYF

D: TRBD2
V: TRBV7-7
J: TRBJ2-3
DNA: TGTGCTAGCAGCTCCCACGGGAGGGCCTTGACAGATACGCAGTATTTT
CDR3: CASSSHGRALTDTQYF

D: TRBD1
V: TRBV30
J: TRBJ1-5
DNA: TGTGCCTGGAGTGTCCGGGCAGGGGGCCAGCCCCAGCATTTT
CDR3: CAWSVRAGGQPQHF

D: TRBD1
V: TRBV4-3
J: TRBJ1-4
DNA: TGCGCCAGCAGCCATCCCAGGGGGACAACACTTGAAAAACTGTTTTTT
CDR3: CASSHPRGTTLEKLFF

D: .
V: TRBV21-1
J: TRBJ2-1
DNA: TGTGCCAGCAGCAAAGGTAGCGGGCCGGGGAATGAGCAGTTCTTC
CDR3: CASSKGSGPGNEQFF

D: .
V: TRBV6-1
J: TRBJ2-5
DNA: TGTGTCGGACAAAAAGACGGATACCAAGAGACCCAGTACTTC
CDR3: CVGQKDGYQETQYF

D: TRBD1
V: TRBV4-2
J: TRBJ2-2
DNA: TGTGCCAGCAGCCAAGGGCCAGGGGGAACAGTCGGGGAGCTGTTTTTT
CDR3: CASSQGPGGTVGELFF

D: TRBD1
V: TRBV30
J: TRBJ2-7
DNA: TGTGCCTGGGGGACAGGGGGCCCCTCCTACGAGCAGTACTTC
CDR3: CAWGTGGPSYEQYF

D: TRBD1
V: TRBV4-1
J: TRBJ2-7
DNA: TGCGCCAGCAGCACCCAACCGGGACAGCTCGAGCAGTACTTC
CDR3: CASSTQPGQLEQYF

D: TRBD2
V: TRBV4-1
J: TRBJ2-1
DNA: TGCGCCAGCAGCCAAGGTGGCGGGAGGTCCTACAATGAGCAGTTCTTC
CDR3: CASSQGGGRSYNEQFF

D: .
V: TRBV5-4
J: TRBJ2-7
DNA: TGTGCCAGCAGCTTGGGGAACCAGCGCTACGAGCAGTACTTC
CDR3: CASSLGNQRYEQYF

D: .
V: TRBV7-9
J: TRBJ2-7
DNA: TGTGCCAGCAGCTTAGGAGGAGGGAAAGGCTACGAGCAGTACTTC
CDR3: CASSLGGGKGYEQYF

D: TRBD1
V: TRBV7-2
J: TRBJ1-2
DNA: TGTGCCAGCAGCTTAGCGAAGCCAGGGGGCGCTGGATATGGCTACACCTTC
CDR3: CASSLAKPGGAGYGYTF

D: TRBD2
V: TRBV10-3
J: TRBJ2-3
DNA: TGTGCCATCAGTGATAGCGGGAGTGGTCGCGGGAGCACAGATACGCAGTATTTT
CDR3: CAISDSGSGRGSTDTQYF

D: .
V: TRBV9
J: TRBJ2-1
DNA: TGTGCCAGCAGCGGAGACCTTTTCAGCGATTTCCCCAATGAGCAGTTCTTC
CDR3: CASSGDLFSDFPNEQFF

D: TRBD1
V: TRBV6-5
J: TRBJ2-7
DNA: TGTGCCAGCAGTTACGGACAGGGAAACACCTACGAGCAGTACTTC
CDR3: CASSYGQGNTYEQYF

D: TRBD1
V: TRBV4-3
J: TRBJ1-2
DNA: TGCGCCAGCAGCCAGGAACAGGGGACTGGCTATGGCTACACCTTC
CDR3: CASSQEQGTGYGYTF

D: .
V: TRBV19
J: TRBJ2-3
DNA: TGTGCCAGTACGAATAGGGGAGATACGCAGTATTTT
CDR3: CASTNRGDTQYF

D: .
V: TRBV6-5
J: TRBJ1-1
DNA: TGTGCCAGCAGTTACTCGCAGGGAGGCGGCACTGAAGCTTTCTTT
CDR3: CASSYSQGGGTEAFF

D: .
V: TRBV28
J: TRBJ1-5
DNA: TGTGCCAGCACCTGGGGGGGCAGTGGCAATCAGCCCCAGCATTTT
CDR3: CASTWGGSGNQPQHF

D: .
V: TRBV5-8
J: TRBJ2-1
DNA: TGTGCCAGCAGCTTGAACTCCAGGGATGAGCAGTTCTTC
CDR3: CASSLNSRDEQFF

D: TRBD1
V: TRBV10-2
J: TRBJ2-4
DNA: TGCGCCAGCAGTGAACAGGGGACCAACATTCAGTACTTC
CDR3: CASSEQGTNIQYF

D: .
V: TRBV6-1
J: TRBJ1-1
DNA: TGTGCCAGCAGTGCGGACCGGGGGACTGAAGCTTTCTTT
CDR3: CASSADRGTEAFF

D: TRBD2
V: TRBV29-1
J: TRBJ2-3
DNA: TGCAGCGATGGACTAGCGGGAGGCACAGATACGCAGTATTTT
CDR3: CSDGLAGGTDTQYF

D: TRBD1
V: TRBV30
J: TRBJ2-7
DNA: TGTGCCTGGAATAGACAGGGTGGTTACGAGCAGTACTTC
CDR3: CAWNRQGGYEQYF

D: .
V: TRBV7-9
J: TRBJ1-5
DNA: TGTGCCAGCAGCTTAATGGGTAGCAACCAGCCCCAGCATTTT
CDR3: CASSLMGSNQPQHF

D: .
V: TRBV7-7
J: TRBJ2-1
DNA: TGTGCCAGCATGGCAGAGGGTCGGACCTACAATGAGCAGTTCTTC
CDR3: CASMAEGRTYNEQFF

D: TRBD1
V: TRBV19
J: TRBJ2-5
DNA: TGTGCCAGTACCTTAACCGGGACAGTGTACCAAGAGACCCAGTACTTC
CDR3: CASTLTGTVYQETQYF

D: TRBD1
V: TRBV7-9
J: TRBJ1-4
DNA: TGTGCCAGCAGCTCGACAGGGGGTGTTAATGAAAAACTGTTTTTT
CDR3: CASSSTGGVNEKLFF

D: TRBD2
V: TRBV19
J: TRBJ2-2
DNA: TGTGCCAGTAGTATTCCCACTCAGGGTCCCGGGGGGTTCGGGGAGCTGTTTTTT
CDR3: CASSIPTQGPGGFGELFF

D: TRBD2
V: TRBV5-1
J: TRBJ2-5
DNA: TGCGCCAGCAGCTTGGCCCCGGCGGGAGAGGTCAAGACCCAGTACTTC
CDR3: CASSLAPAGEVKTQYF

D: .
V: TRBV7-8
J: TRBJ1-3
DNA: TGTGCCAGCAGCTTATCTGTCCTTCGGAGGGGCACTGGAAACACCATATATTTT
CDR3: CASSLSVLRRGTGNTIYF

D: .
V: TRBV7-9
J: TRBJ1-1
DNA: TGTGCCAGCAGCTTAGTACGAGGTAGAAACACTGAAGCTTTCTTT
CDR3: CASSLVRGRNTEAFF

D: .
V: TRBV5-4
J: TRBJ2-5
DNA: TGTGCCAGCAGCAAGGAGGGTGGATCGACCCAGTACTTC
CDR3: CASSKEGGSTQYF

D: TRBD1
V: TRBV19
J: TRBJ1-4
DNA: TGTGCCAGTAGAATCACAGGGGTGTCTAATGAAAAACTGTTTTTT
CDR3: CASRITGVSNEKLFF

D: TRBD1
V: TRBV6-4
J: TRBJ2-1
DNA: TGTGCCAGCAGTGGGTCACAGGGGGCGGATGAGCAGTTCTTC
CDR3: CASSGSQGADEQFF

D: TRBD1
V: TRBV5-6
J: TRBJ1-1
DNA: TGTGCCAGCAGCTACCGGACAGGGTGGACTGAAGCTTTCTTT
CDR3: CASSYRTGWTEAFF

D: TRBD1
V: TRBV6-6
J: TRBJ1-5
DNA: TGTGCCAGCAGTCCGGGACAGGGGGTTCAGTATCAGCCCCAGCATTTT
CDR3: CASSPGQGVQYQPQHF

D: TRBD1
V: TRBV7-6
J: TRBJ1-6
DNA: TGTGCCAGCAGCTTAGAGGGACAGGGGAGGTCACCCCTCCACTTT
CDR3: CASSLEGQGRSPLHF

D: TRBD1
V: TRBV18
J: TRBJ1-1
DNA: TGTGCCAGCTCAGCACAGGGGTACGAGGCCGAAGCTTTCTTT
CDR3: CASSAQGYEAEAFF

D: .
V: TRBV4-2
J: TRBJ2-3
DNA: TGTGCCAGCAGCCAAGATCGGACAGCGGTCTTGGGCGGTACGCAGTATTTT
CDR3: CASSQDRTAVLGGTQYF

D: TRBD1
V: TRBV5-4
J: TRBJ1-4
DNA: TGTGCCAGCAGCGCGGGACAGATAGCAACTAATGAAAAACTGTTTTTT
CDR3: CASSAGQIATNEKLFF